Included here is one TCR beta chain sequence, with context. The CDR3 contains 14 residues. Germline-derived CDR1 and CDR2 are LNHDA and SQIVND (reference sequence). Trimming removed 6 bases from V and 6 bases from J; junction bases left unmatched: 7. The data stem from a study of blood T cell repertoires in COVID-19. Using immunoSEQ multiplex PCR, the repertoire was profiled, and TCRdb retains in-frame clones only, with some absent. This table holds roughly 220,000 clones, around 89% found once. This rearrangement joins TRBV19 to TRBJ2-7; 11 bases fit TRBD2. This sequence originates from a woman in her twenties or thirties who had recovered from COVID-19. Material: PBMCs or T cells enriched from blood (not recorded which). CDR3 in amino acids: CASSLGTSGFEQYF. In DNA form, the CDR3 reads TGTGCCAGTAGCCTCGGGACTAGCGGATTCGAGCAGTACTTC.